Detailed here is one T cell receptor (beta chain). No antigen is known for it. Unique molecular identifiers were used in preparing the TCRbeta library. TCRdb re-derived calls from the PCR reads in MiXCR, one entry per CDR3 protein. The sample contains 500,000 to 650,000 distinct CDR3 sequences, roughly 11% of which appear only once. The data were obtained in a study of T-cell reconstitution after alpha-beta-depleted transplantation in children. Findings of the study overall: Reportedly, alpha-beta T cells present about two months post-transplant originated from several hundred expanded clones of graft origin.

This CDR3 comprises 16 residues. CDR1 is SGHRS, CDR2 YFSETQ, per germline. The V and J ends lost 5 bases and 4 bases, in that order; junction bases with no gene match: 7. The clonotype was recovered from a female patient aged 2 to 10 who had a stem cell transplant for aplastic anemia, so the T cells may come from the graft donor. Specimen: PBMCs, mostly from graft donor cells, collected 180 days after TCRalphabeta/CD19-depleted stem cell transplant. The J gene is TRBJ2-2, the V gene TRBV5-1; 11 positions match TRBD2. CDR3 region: CASRTSGNFGTGELFF. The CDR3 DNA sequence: TGCGCCAGCAGGACTAGCGGGAATTTCGGCACCGGGGAGCTGTTTTTT.